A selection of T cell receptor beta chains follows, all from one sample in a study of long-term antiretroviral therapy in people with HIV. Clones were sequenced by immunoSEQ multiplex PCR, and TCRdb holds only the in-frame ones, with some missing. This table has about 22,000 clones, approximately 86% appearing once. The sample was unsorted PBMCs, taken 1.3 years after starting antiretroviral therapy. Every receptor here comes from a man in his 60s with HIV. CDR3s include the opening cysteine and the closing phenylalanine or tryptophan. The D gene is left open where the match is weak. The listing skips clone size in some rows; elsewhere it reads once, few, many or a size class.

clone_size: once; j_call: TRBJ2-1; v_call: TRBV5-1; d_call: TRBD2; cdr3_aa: CASEGGTSGRNEQFF; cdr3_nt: TGCGCCAGCGAAGGGGGGACTAGCGGGAGGAATGAGCAGTTCTTC
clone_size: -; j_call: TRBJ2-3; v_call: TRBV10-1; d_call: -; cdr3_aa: CASSVSTDTQYF; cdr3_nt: TGCGCCAGCAGTGTGTCTACAGATACGCAGTATTTT
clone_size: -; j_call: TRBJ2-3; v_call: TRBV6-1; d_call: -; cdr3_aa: CASSEAVHPETDTQYF; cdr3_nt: TGTGCCAGCAGTGAAGCGGTTCACCCAGAGACAGATACGCAGTATTTT
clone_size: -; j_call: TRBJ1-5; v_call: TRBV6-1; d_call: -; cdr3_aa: CASGPRRINQPQHF; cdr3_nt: TGTGCCAGCGGGCCCCGACGGATCAATCAGCCCCAGCATTTT
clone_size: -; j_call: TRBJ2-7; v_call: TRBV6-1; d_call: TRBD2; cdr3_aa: CASSVTSGGIYEQYF; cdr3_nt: TGTGCCAGCAGTGTGACTAGCGGGGGGATCTACGAGCAGTACTTC
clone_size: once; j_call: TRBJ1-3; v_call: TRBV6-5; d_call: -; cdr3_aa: CASRIGTNSGNTIYF; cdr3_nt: TGTGCCAGCAGAATCGGGACTAACTCTGGAAACACCATATATTTT
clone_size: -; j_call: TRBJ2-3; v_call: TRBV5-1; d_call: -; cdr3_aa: CASSPAGSDTQYF; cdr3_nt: TGCGCCAGCAGCCCGGCCGGGTCAGATACGCAGTATTTT
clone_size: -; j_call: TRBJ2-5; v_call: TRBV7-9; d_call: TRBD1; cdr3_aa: CASSTDRGAQYF; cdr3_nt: TGTGCCAGCAGCACGGACAGGGGGGCCCAGTACTTC
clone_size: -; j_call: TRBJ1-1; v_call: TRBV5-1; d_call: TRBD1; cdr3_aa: CASSFRTGGTGRMRTEAFF; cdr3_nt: TGCGCCAGCAGCTTTAGGACAGGGGGCACGGGTCGTATGAGGACTGAAGCTTTCTTT
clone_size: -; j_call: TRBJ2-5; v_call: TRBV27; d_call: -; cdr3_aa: CASSLGLSQETQYF; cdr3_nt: TGTGCCAGCAGTTTAGGCCTGAGCCAAGAGACCCAGTACTTC
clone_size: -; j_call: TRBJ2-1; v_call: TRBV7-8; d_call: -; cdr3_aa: CASSFYNEQFF; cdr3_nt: TGTGCCAGCAGCTTTTACAATGAGCAGTTCTTC
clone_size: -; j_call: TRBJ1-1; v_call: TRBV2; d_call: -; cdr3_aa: CASSESAGYRSAFF; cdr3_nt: TGTGCCAGCAGTGAGTCTGCAGGTTATCGTTCAGCTTTCTTT
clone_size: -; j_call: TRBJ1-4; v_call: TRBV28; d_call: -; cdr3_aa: CASLVRGEKLFF; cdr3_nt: TGTGCCAGCCTGGTCCGGGGTGAAAAACTGTTTTTT
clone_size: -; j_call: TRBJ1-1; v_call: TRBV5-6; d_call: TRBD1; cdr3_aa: CASSFFPTGAMNTEAFF; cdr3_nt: TGTGCCAGCAGCTTTTTTCCTACAGGGGCGATGAACACTGAAGCTTTCTTT
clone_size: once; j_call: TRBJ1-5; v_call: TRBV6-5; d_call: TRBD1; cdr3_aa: CASSFGTGGQPQHF; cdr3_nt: TGTGCCAGCAGTTTTGGGACAGGGGGGCAGCCCCAGCATTTT
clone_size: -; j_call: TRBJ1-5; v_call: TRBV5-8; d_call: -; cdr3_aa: CASSRDGLNQPQHF; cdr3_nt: TGTGCCAGCAGCCGGGACGGTTTGAATCAGCCCCAGCATTTT
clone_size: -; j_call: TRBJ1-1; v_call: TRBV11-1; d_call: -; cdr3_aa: CASSLPQGRNTEAFF; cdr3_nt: TGTGCCAGCAGCTTACCTCAGGGGAGAAACACTGAAGCTTTCTTT
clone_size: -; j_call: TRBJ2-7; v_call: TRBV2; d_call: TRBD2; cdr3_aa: CASRLAGGDEQYF; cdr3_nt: TGTGCCAGCAGACTAGCGGGGGGTGATGAGCAGTACTTC
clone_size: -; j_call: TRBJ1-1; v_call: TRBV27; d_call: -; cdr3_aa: CASSLSSGSFRGTEAFF; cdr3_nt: TGTGCCAGCAGTTTATCGTCAGGGTCTTTTCGTGGCACTGAAGCTTTCTTT
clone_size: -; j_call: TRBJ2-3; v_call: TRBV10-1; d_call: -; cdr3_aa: CASSHPGREDTQYF; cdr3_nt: TGCGCCAGCAGTCACCCGGGACGAGAAGATACGCAGTATTTT
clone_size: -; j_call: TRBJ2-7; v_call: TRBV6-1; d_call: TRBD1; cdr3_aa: CASSDLPRTGNYEQYF; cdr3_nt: TGTGCCAGCAGTGACCTCCCCCGGACAGGGAACTACGAGCAGTACTTC
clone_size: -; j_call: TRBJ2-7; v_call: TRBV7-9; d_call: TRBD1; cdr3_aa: CASSPKTGPGYEQYF; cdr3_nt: TGTGCCAGCAGCCCTAAGACAGGGCCGGGGTACGAGCAGTACTTC
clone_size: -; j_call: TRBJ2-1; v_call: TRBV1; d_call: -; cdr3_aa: CTSSRQRGNYNEQFF; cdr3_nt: TGCACCAGCAGCCGCCAGCGGGGGAACTACAATGAGCAGTTCTTC
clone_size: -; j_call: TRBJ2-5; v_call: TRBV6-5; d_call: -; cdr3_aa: CASSPGEFRETQYF; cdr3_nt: TGTGCCAGCTCTCCGGGAGAGTTTCGAGAGACCCAGTACTTC
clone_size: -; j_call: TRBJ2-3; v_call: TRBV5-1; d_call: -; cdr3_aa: CASSSGGGGGDTQYF; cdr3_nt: TGCGCCAGCTCCTCAGGGGGTGGCGGGGGTGATACGCAGTATTTT
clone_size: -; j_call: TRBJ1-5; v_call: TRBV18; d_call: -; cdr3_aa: CASSPIADSNQPQHF; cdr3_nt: TGTGCCAGCTCACCAATCGCGGATAGCAATCAGCCCCAGCATTTT
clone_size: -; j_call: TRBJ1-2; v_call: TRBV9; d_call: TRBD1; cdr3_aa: CASSVEGGTGGARSYGYTF; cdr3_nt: TGTGCCAGCAGCGTAGAAGGCGGAACAGGGGGCGCAAGGAGCTATGGCTACACCTTC
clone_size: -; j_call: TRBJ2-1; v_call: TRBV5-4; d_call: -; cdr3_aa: CASSPEWASSYNEQFF; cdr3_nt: TGTGCCAGCAGCCCCGAGTGGGCATCGTCCTACAATGAGCAGTTCTTC
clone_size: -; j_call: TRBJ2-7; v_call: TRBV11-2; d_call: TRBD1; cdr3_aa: CASSFPPGGFTYEQYF; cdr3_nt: TGTGCCAGCAGCTTCCCACCAGGGGGTTTCACCTACGAGCAGTACTTC
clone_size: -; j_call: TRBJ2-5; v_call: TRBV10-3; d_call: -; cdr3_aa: CAISTGRRQQETQYF; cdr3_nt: TGTGCCATCAGTACCGGGCGGAGACAGCAAGAGACCCAGTACTTC
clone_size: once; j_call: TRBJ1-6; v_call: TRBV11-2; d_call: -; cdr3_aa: CASSLFPRRTDLNSPLHF; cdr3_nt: TGTGCCAGCAGCTTATTTCCCCGCCGGACAGACTTAAATTCACCCCTCCACTTT
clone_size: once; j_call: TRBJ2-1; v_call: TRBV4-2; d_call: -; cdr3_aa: CASSRDGGGYNEQFF; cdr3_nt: TGTGCCAGCAGCCGGGATGGAGGGGGCTACAATGAGCAGTTCTTC
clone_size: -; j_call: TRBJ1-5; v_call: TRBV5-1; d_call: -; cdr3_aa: CASSGGPGQDGGPQHF; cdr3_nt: TGCGCCAGCAGCGGGGGCCCCGGTCAGGACGGGGGGCCCCAGCATTTT
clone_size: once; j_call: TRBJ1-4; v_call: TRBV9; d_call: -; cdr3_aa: CASSVGTAPGPNEKLFF; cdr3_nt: TGTGCCAGCAGCGTAGGGACAGCCCCAGGCCCGAATGAAAAACTGTTTTTT
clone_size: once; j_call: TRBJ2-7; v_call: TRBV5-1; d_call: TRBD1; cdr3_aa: CASSTDRVISYEQYF; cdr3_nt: TGCGCCAGCAGCACTGACAGGGTTATTTCCTACGAGCAGTACTTC
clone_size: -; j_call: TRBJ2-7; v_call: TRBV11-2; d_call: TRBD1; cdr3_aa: CASSLGTGAIAYEQYF; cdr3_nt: TGTGCCAGCAGCCTCGGGACAGGGGCAATCGCCTACGAGCAGTACTTC
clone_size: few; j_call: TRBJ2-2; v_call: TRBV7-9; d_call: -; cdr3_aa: CASMEAENTGELFF; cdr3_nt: TGTGCCAGCATGGAAGCAGAGAACACCGGGGAGCTGTTTTTT
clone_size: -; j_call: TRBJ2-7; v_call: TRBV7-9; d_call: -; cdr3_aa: CASSLDRSNYEQYF; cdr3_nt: TGTGCCAGCAGCTTAGACAGGTCCAACTACGAGCAGTACTTC
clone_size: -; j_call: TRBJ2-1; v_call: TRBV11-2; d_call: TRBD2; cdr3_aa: CASSLPSGGALNEQFF; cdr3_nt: TGTGCCAGCAGCTTACCCAGCGGGGGGGCGTTGAATGAGCAGTTCTTC
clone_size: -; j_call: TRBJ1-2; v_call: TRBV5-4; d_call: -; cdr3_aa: CASSLVGGTGANYGYTF; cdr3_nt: TGTGCCAGCAGCTTGGTAGGGGGGACGGGGGCTAACTATGGCTACACCTTC
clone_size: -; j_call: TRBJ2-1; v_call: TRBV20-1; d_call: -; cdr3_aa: CSALSPGEQFF; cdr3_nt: TGCAGTGCCCTCAGCCCGGGTGAGCAGTTCTTC
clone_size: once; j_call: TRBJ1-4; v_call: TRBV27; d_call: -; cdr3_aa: CASTPGRTVNEKLFF; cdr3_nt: TGTGCCAGCACCCCCGGCCGGACAGTAAATGAAAAACTGTTTTTT
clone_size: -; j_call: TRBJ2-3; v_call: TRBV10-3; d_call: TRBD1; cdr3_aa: CAISEPGTAKSTDTQYF; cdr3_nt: TGTGCCATCAGTGAGCCTGGGACAGCCAAGAGCACAGATACGCAGTATTTT
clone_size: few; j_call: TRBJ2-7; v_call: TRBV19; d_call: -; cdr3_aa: CACLSSEGSSYEQYF; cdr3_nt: TGTGCCTGCCTATCATCCGAGGGAAGCTCCTACGAGCAGTACTTC
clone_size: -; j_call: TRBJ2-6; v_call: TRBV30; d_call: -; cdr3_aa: CAWSPFSGANVLTF; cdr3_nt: TGTGCCTGGAGCCCCTTCTCTGGGGCCAACGTCCTGACTTTC
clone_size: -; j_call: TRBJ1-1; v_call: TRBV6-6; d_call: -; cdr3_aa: CASSPLGVNTEAFF; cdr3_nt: TGTGCCAGCAGCCCTCTGGGGGTTAACACTGAAGCTTTCTTT
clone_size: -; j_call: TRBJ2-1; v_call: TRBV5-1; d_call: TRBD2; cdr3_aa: CASSLEKTSGPYNEQFF; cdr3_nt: TGCGCCAGCAGCTTGGAAAAGACTAGCGGGCCTTACAATGAGCAGTTCTTC
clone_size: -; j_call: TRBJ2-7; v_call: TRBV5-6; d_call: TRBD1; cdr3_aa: CASRHTGAYEQYF; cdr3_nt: TGTGCCAGCAGGCATACAGGGGCCTACGAGCAGTACTTC
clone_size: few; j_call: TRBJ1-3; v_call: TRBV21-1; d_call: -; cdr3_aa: CATSFCRTVVSGNTIYF; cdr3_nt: TGTGCCACCTCTTTTTGTCGTACCGTCGTCTCTGGAAACACCATATATTTT
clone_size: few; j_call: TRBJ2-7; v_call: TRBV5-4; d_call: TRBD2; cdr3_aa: CASSGGLASYEQYF; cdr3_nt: TGTGCCAGCAGCGGTGGACTAGCCTCCTACGAGCAGTACTTC
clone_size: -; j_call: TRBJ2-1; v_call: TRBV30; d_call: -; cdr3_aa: CAWSWGIYNEQFF; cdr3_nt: TGTGCCTGGAGTTGGGGGATCTACAATGAGCAGTTCTTC